This TCR beta chain is drawn from a study of breast tumors, draining lymph nodes, adjacent tissues. Points from the study as a whole: The lymph node origin of tumor T cells was framed as consistent with a hypothesis, not demonstrated.

The lymph nodes were axillary draining lymph nodes from breast cancer patients. A remark on this clonotype: Its specificity is unknown. A much larger clone differs by one base, so this may be a read error.

Germline CDR1 MNHNS, CDR2 SASEGT. The CDR3 has 15 amino acids. TCRdb reprocessed the multiplex PCR reads with MiXCR, giving one entry per CDR3 protein. The sample carries approximately 210,000 distinct CDR3 sequences, under 40% recorded once. The TCR originated in a female donor with breast cancer. Some clones in this sample may be carry-over from other donors' samples. Sequenced sample: axillary lymph node tissue. The chain combines TRBV6-1 with TRBJ2-2; 13 bases are a match to TRBD2. The CDR3 spells CAGSRTSGRVGELFF. Here the CDR3 DNA reads TGTGCCGGCAGTAGGACTAGCGGGAGAGTTGGGGAGCTGTTTTTT.